Following are 18 T cell receptor beta chains from one sample sequenced in a study of CD8 T cells in Susac syndrome. The RNA, roughly 0.45 to 1 ug, was put through reverse transcription using random hexamers. TCRdb passed the immunoSEQ multiplex PCR reads through MiXCR, listing each CDR3 protein once. Of roughly 80,000 distinct CDR3 sequences in the sample, around 94% were seen once. Sequencing input: CD8+ T cells from PBMCs. The source is a human donor in good health.

The chain couples TRBV29-1 to TRBJ1-3; D might be TRBD1 (5 bases). V was shortened by 4 bases and J by 0 bases, with 13 bases between the two germline ends. Looked up from germline, CDR1 is SQVTM and CDR2 is ANQGSEA. The CDR3 has 15 residues. The CDR3 nucleotides are TGCAGCGTTGGGGCGTGGGGCCACTCTGGAAACACCATATATTTT. It encodes CSVGAWGHSGNTIYF. Full variable domain (outside the CDR3, taken from reference TRBV29-1 and TRBJ1-3): SAVISQKPSRDICQRGTSLTIQCQVDSQVTMMFWYRQQPGQSLTLIATANQGSEATYESGFVIDKFPISRPNLTFSTLTVSNMSPEDSSIYLCSVGAWGHSGNTIYFGEGSWLTVV.

The CDR3 sequence is CATSSLTGANYGYTF. DNA for the CDR3: TGTGCCACCAGCAGCCTGACAGGGGCTAACTATGGCTACACCTTC. J is TRBJ1-2 and V is TRBV15, with TRBD1 matching over 8 bases. V was clipped by 3 bases and J by 0 bases; unmatched bases: 3. The CDR3 consists of 15 residues. Per the germline V gene, CDR1 is LNHNV and CDR2 is YYDKDF (reference sequence).

This chain links TRBV27 with TRBJ2-4; the D is unclear. Germline V gene sequence: CDR1 MNHEY, CDR2 SMNVEV (reference sequence). V was cut by 5 bases and J by 8 bases, with 16 bases left in between. The CDR3 runs 14 residues. The CDR3 spells CASSIQTGGDIQYF. The CDR3, as DNA: TGTGCCAGCAGTATACAGACCGGTGGGGACATTCAGTACTTC.

The chain couples TRBV20-1 to TRBJ2-3, with 12 positions matching TRBD2. J was trimmed by 4 bases and V by 5 bases; bases with no gene match: 7. There are 15 residues in the CDR3. The V gene's germline CDR1 is DFQATT and CDR2 SNEGSKA (reference sequence). The CDR3 spells CSAVGLAGRSDTQYF. For the CDR3, the DNA is TGCAGTGCTGTGGGACTAGCGGGTAGATCAGATACGCAGTATTTT.

The CDR3 DNA reads as TGTGCCAGCAGCTTAGGGGAATCTTACAATGAGCAGTTCTTC. It translates to CASSLGESYNEQFF. The V gene is TRBV7-9, the J gene TRBJ2-1; the D is unclear. With 1 base removed from V and 4 bases from J, the gap between germline ends came to 8 bases. The CDR3 spans 14 residues. Germline CDR1 reads SEHNR; CDR2 reads FQNEAQ (reference sequence).

The rearrangement links TRBV29-1 to TRBJ1-1; D may be TRBD1 (5 bases). Trimming cost V 0 bases and J 9 bases, with 11 bases left between them. This CDR3 is built from 12 residues. Germline CDR1 is SQVTM and CDR2 is ANQGSEA. DNA for the CDR3: TGCAGCGTTGAAGATTGGGGACCCCAAGCTTTCTTT. As protein: CSVEDWGPQAFF.

The rearrangement joins TRBV7-6 to TRBJ2-1, with D unclear. The CDR3 length is 13 residues. V gave up 6 bases and J gave up 2 bases, with 8 bases separating them. Germline V CDR1 and CDR2: SGHVS, FNYEAQ. CDR3 region: CASSPTAYNEQFF. The CDR3 nucleotides read TGTGCCAGCAGTCCAACGGCCTACAATGAGCAGTTCTTC. Looking up the rest from reference TRBV7-6 and TRBJ2-1 gives the full variable domain: GAGVSQSPRYKVTKRGQDVALRCDPISGHVSLYWYRQALGQGPEFLTYFNYEAQQDKSGLPNDRFSAERPEGSISTLTIQRTEQRDSAMYRCASSPTAYNEQFFGPGTRLTVL.

CDR3: CASSLAGPYEQYV. CDR3 in DNA: TGTGCCAGCAGTTTAGCAGGGCCCTACGAGCAGTACGTC. The rearrangement joins TRBV12-3 or TRBV12-4 to TRBJ2-7; D uncertain. The CDR3 has 13 residues. Trimming took 0 bases from V and 2 from J, leaving 5 bases between them.

The CDR3 DNA is TGCGCCAGCAGCCAAGTCCTTTCTTACACCGGGGAGCTGTTTTTT. Amino acids: CASSQVLSYTGELFF. The V and J genes are TRBV4-1 and TRBJ2-2; D call uncertain. The CDR3 runs 15 residues. Germline loops: CDR1 MGHRA, CDR2 YSYEKL. V was clipped by 1 base and J by 3 bases, with 9 bases between them.

The chain employs TRBV28 and TRBJ2-3; 8 bases line up with TRBD1. V was clipped by 2 bases and J by 5 bases; unmatched bases: 3. Germline CDR1 reads MDHEN; CDR2 reads SYDVKM. The CDR3 runs 14 residues. As DNA, the CDR3 is TGTGCCAGCAGTTTAGGACAGGGATTAGATACGCAGTATTTT. Translation gives CASSLGQGLDTQYF.

The chain couples TRBV7-9 to TRBJ2-7; no clear D. CDR1 and CDR2 from the germline V gene are SEHNR and FQNEAQ (reference sequence). The length of the CDR3 is 15 residues. V lost 3 bases and J lost 4, with 16 bases in between. The CDR3 DNA follows: TGTGCCAGCAGCTTTGCCAGGAGTCAACCTTACGAGCAGTACGTC. The encoded protein is CASSFARSQPYEQYV.

V usage is TRBV19 and J usage is TRBJ1-2; no definite D call. The V gene's germline CDR1 is LNHDA and CDR2 SQIVND (reference sequence). Trimming removed 1 base from V and 4 bases from J, with 10 bases in between. The CDR3 runs to 14 residues. CDR3 DNA: TGTGCCAGTAGTATAGGAAGTACGCTCTATGGCTACACCTTC. Translation: CASSIGSTLYGYTF.

The V gene is TRBV20-1, the J gene TRBJ2-7, with D perhaps given as TRBD1 or TRBD2 (5 bases each). V was clipped by 4 bases and J by 2 bases, with 9 bases between them. CDR3 length: 12 residues. CDR1 is DFQATT, CDR2 SNEGSKA, per germline (reference sequence). The CDR3 here is CSATGPTYEQYF. CDR3 in DNA: TGCAGTGCTACGGGACCTACCTACGAGCAGTACTTC.

This chain links TRBV6-2 or TRBV6-3 with TRBJ2-3; 12 bases map to TRBD2. The CDR3 runs 22 residues. Per the germline V gene, CDR1 is MNHEY and CDR2 is SVGEGT. Trimming removed 0 bases from V and 6 bases from J; junction bases left unmatched: 22. Here the CDR3 reads CASSYSLGTGYLAGGLQDTQYF. In nucleotides, the CDR3 is TGTGCCAGCAGTTACTCCCTGGGGACAGGGTATCTAGCGGGAGGGCTACAGGATACGCAGTATTTT.

This rearrangement joins TRBV10-3 to TRBJ2-7; D uncertain. The CDR3 extends over 14 amino acids. CDR1 ENHRY and CDR2 SYGVKD come from the germline V gene. V lost 0 bases and J lost 4, with 10 bases in between. The CDR3 coding sequence is TGTGCCATCAGTGAGTCTGGCCGGGTATACGAGCAGTACGTC. Translated: CAISESGRVYEQYV.

The chain carries TRBV20-1 and TRBJ2-7; 11 bases line up with TRBD2. The junction had 10 bases not matched to a gene; V was cut back by 3 bases and J by 0 bases. Per germline, CDR1 DFQATT and CDR2 SNEGSKA (reference sequence). This CDR3 is 17 amino acids long. DNA for the CDR3: TGCAGTGCTAGCGATAGCGGGAGGGCCCCGAGCTCCTACGAGCAGTACGTC. Amino acid sequence: CSASDSGRAPSSYEQYV.

The table lists this clonotype with a count of one. The chain has TRBV5-1 and TRBJ2-7, with D possibly TRBD1 on 6 matching bases. Trimming stripped 3 bases from V and 0 bases from J, with 10 bases between. The CDR3 covers 14 residues. CDR1 SGHRS and CDR2 YFSETQ come from the germline V gene. For the CDR3, the DNA is TGCGCCAGCAGCTATGGGACAAACTCCTACGAGCAGTACTTC. Its protein is CASSYGTNSYEQYF.

V usage is TRBV4-1 and J usage is TRBJ1-2; 9 positions agree with TRBD1. This CDR3 contains 15 residues. The germline V gene has CDR1 MGHRA and CDR2 YSYEKL. Trimming removed 3 bases from V and 8 bases from J; junction bases left unmatched: 10. For the CDR3, the DNA is TGCGCCAGCAGCCACCCAGGGACAGGGTATGTCGGCTACACCTTC. It is translated as CASSHPGTGYVGYTF.